Below are 30 T cell receptor beta chains sequenced from a single sample in a study of blood T cell repertoires in COVID-19. The table came from immunoSEQ multiplex PCR; TCRdb's copy has only in-frame clones and leaves some out. The table records about 80,000 clones, approximately 80% of them present only once. Sequenced input: peripheral blood. The receptors originated from a man aged 60-69 years with active or convalescent COVID-19.

The CDR3 loop is CASSEGTSGGIPETQYF. DNA of the CDR3: TGTGCCAGCAGTGAAGGGACTAGCGGGGGAATCCCAGAGACCCAGTACTTC. The chain combines TRBV6-1 with TRBJ2-5, with TRBD2 matching over 13 bases. The junction had 6 bases not matched to a gene; V was cut back by 1 base and J by 4 bases. The germline V gene encodes CDR1 MNHNS and CDR2 SASEGT. The CDR3 has 17 residues.

This clone was detected a few times. The chain joins TRBV6-2 or TRBV6-3 to TRBJ1-1; TRBD1 matches at 9 bases. J lost 5 bases, V lost 0 bases, and 4 bases had no gene match. The CDR3 totals 15 residues. The germline gives CDR1 MNHEY, CDR2 SVGEGT. CDR3 bases: TGTGCCAGCAGTTACTCCGCGACAGGGGGGACTGAAGCTTTCTTT. It encodes CASSYSATGGTEAFF.

This clone has only one observation. The V call is TRBV27, the J call TRBJ2-2; 8 bases agree with TRBD1. J lost 7 bases, V lost 6 bases, and 10 bases had no gene match. CDR1 and CDR2 from the germline V gene are MNHEY and SMNVEV (reference sequence). CDR3 length: 15 amino acids. CDR3 bases: TGTGCCAGCAGCACTCTCAGGGGGCTTGGCGGGGAGCTGTTTTTT. Translation gives CASSTLRGLGGELFF.

This chain joins TRBV7-9 and TRBJ1-3; no clear D. CDR1 and CDR2 (germline): SEHNR, FQNEAQ (reference sequence). V was trimmed by 1 base and J by 2 bases, leaving 9 bases between them. The CDR3 has 15 residues. CDR3 residues: CASSLGTPAGNTIYF. DNA of the CDR3: TGTGCCAGCAGCTTAGGAACGCCGGCTGGAAACACCATATATTTT.

The chain combines TRBV7-8 with TRBJ2-5; 7 bases match TRBD1. The CDR3 contains 15 residues. The trim removed 6 bases at V and 1 base at J, leaving 8 bases unmatched. Per the germline V gene, CDR1 is SGHVS and CDR2 is FQNEAQ. The CDR3 DNA reads as TGTGCCAGCAGTCCACCGGGACAGCCCCAAGAGACCCAGTACTTC. This gives the protein CASSPPGQPQETQYF. The variable domain in full, with the rest retrieved from reference TRBV7-8 and TRBJ2-5, is GAGVSQSPRYKVAKRGQDVALRCDPISGHVSLFWYQQALGQGPEFLTYFQNEAQLDKSGLPSDRFFAERPEGSVSTLKIQRTQQEDSAVYLCASSPPGQPQETQYFGPGTRLLVL.

The chain uses TRBV7-9 and TRBJ1-5; 9 bases agree with TRBD1. This CDR3 is 18 amino acids long. The junction had 15 bases not matched to a gene; V was cut back by 4 bases and J by 5 bases. Per the germline V gene, CDR1 is SEHNR and CDR2 is FQNEAQ (reference sequence). The DNA of the CDR3 is TGTGCCAGCAGCTCCTTAAGCGGACAGGGGCATTACGATCAGCCCCAGCATTTT. Amino acid sequence: CASSSLSGQGHYDQPQHF.

The gene calls are TRBV18 and TRBJ1-2, with a possible D match to TRBD1 (6 bases). This CDR3 region has 15 residues. V lost 0 bases and J 1 base, leaving 9 bases between the germline ends. Germline V gives CDR1 KGHSH, CDR2 LQKENI. The CDR3 DNA sequence: TGTGCCAGCTCACCACCCGGGGGGCTTAACTATGGCTACACCTTC. The encoded protein is CASSPPGGLNYGYTF. Combining the CDR3 with reference TRBV18 and TRBJ1-2 gives the whole variable domain NAGVMQNPRHLVRRRGQEARLRCSPMKGHSHVYWYRQLPEEGLKFMVYLQKENIIDESGMPKERFSAEFPKEGPSILRIQQVVRGDSAAYFCASSPPGGLNYGYTFGSGTRLTVV.

In its sample, this clone was seen once. The chain links TRBV27 to TRBJ1-5, with 9 bases lining up with TRBD1. The CDR3 is 17 residues long. Germline loops: CDR1 MNHEY, CDR2 SMNVEV (reference sequence). V shed 6 bases, J shed 4 bases, and the junction held 13 bases outside the gene matches. CDR3 DNA: TGTGCCAGCAGGCCTTTAAGAGGGACAGGGCCGAATCAGCCCCAGCATTTT. Translated, it gives CASRPLRGTGPNQPQHF.

CDR3 region: CASRSRTVNEKLFF. CDR3 bases: TGTGCCAGCAGATCCAGGACAGTTAATGAAAAACTGTTTTTT. V is TRBV2 and J is TRBJ1-4, with D tentatively TRBD1 (6 bases). Deletions cut 6 bases from V and 4 bases from J, with 12 bases between. Germline V gene sequence: CDR1 SNHLY, CDR2 FYNNEI. The CDR3 has 14 residues. Combining the CDR3 with reference TRBV2 and TRBJ1-4 gives the whole variable domain EPEVTQTPSHQVTQMGQEVILRCVPISNHLYFYWYRQILGQKVEFLVSFYNNEISEKSEIFDDQFSVERPDGSNFTLKIRSTKLEDSAMYFCASRSRTVNEKLFFGSGTQLSVL.

The chain recombines TRBV3-1 (or the pseudogene TRBV3-2) with TRBJ1-2, with D perhaps TRBD1 (5 bases). V lost 4 bases to trimming and J lost 0 bases, with 12 bases between them. The CDR3 extends over 15 amino acids. Germline CDR1 is LGHDT and CDR2 is YNNKEL (reference sequence). CDR3 region: CASSPRQTSNYGYTF. The CDR3 coding sequence is TGTGCCAGCAGCCCCAGACAGACGTCTAACTATGGCTACACCTTC.

This chain connects TRBV6-5 to TRBJ2-2; no clear D gene. The germline gives CDR1 MNHEY, CDR2 SVGAGI. CDR3 length equals 12 residues. V lost 6 bases, J lost 0 bases, and 2 bases lay in between. Here the CDR3 DNA reads TGTGCCAGCAGCTCGAACACCGGGGAGCTGTTTTTT. Protein product: CASSSNTGELFF.

V is TRBV24-1 and J is TRBJ2-3; TRBD2 agrees at 8 bases. J lost 4 bases, V lost 2 bases, and 10 bases had no gene match. This CDR3 has 17 amino acids. Germline V gives CDR1 KGHDR, CDR2 SFDVKD. The CDR3 DNA follows: TGTGCCACCAGTGATTCGGGGGGGGGTTCCAGAGCAGATACGCAGTATTTT. Its protein product is CATSDSGGGSRADTQYF.

The chain couples TRBV6-6 to TRBJ1-6; TRBD1 aligns across 8 bases. CDR1 MNHNY and CDR2 SVGAGI come from the germline V gene (reference sequence). There are 16 residues in the CDR3. The V and J ends lost 6 bases and 0 bases, in that order; junction bases with no gene match: 4. The CDR3 DNA sequence: TGTGCCAGCAGCGCCACAGGGGGCTCCTATAATTCACCCCTCCACTTT. Encoded protein: CASSATGGSYNSPLHF.

The chain recombines TRBV29-1 with TRBJ2-2, with 7 bases matching TRBD2. The CDR3 runs to 16 residues. The trim removed 2 bases at V and 4 bases at J, leaving 10 bases unmatched. Germline V CDR1 and CDR2: SQVTM, ANQGSEA. CDR3 region: CSVELGGLRLTGELFF. CDR3 DNA sequence: TGCAGCGTTGAACTCGGGGGACTACGTCTCACCGGGGAGCTGTTTTTT.

This clone was counted between two and nine times. The chain combines TRBV19 with TRBJ1-1; TRBD1 agrees at 7 bases. Germline CDR1 reads LNHDA; CDR2 reads SQIVND (reference sequence). CDR3 length: 15 residues. The trim removed 7 bases at V and 0 bases at J, leaving 8 bases unmatched. The CDR3 reads CASNRDSNLNTEAFF. CDR3 nucleotide sequence: TGTGCCAGTAACCGGGACAGCAACTTGAACACTGAAGCTTTCTTT.

The chain uses TRBV5-5 and TRBJ2-5; D perhaps matches TRBD2 (5 bases). The CDR3 has 14 amino acids. CDR1 and CDR2 from the germline V gene are SGHKS and YYEKEE (reference sequence). The V end lost 0 bases, the J end lost 1 base, and 7 bases lay between the germline ends. CDR3: CASSLVGVQETQYF. CDR3 sequence (DNA): TGTGCCAGCAGCTTGGTCGGGGTCCAAGAGACCCAGTACTTC.

This rearrangement joins TRBV7-2 to TRBJ2-5; 8 nucleotides agree with TRBD1. This CDR3 is built from 13 residues. Germline CDR1 is SGHTA and CDR2 is FQGNSA. Trimming removed 6 bases from V and 1 base from J; junction bases left unmatched: 1. For the CDR3, the DNA is TGTGCCAGCAGGGGACAGGTCCAAGAGACCCAGTACTTC. It specifies CASRGQVQETQYF. Looking up the rest from reference TRBV7-2 and TRBJ2-5 gives the full variable domain: GAGVSQSPSNKVTEKGKDVELRCDPISGHTALYWYRQSLGQGLEFLIYFQGNSAPDKSGLPSDRFSAERTGGSVSTLTIQRTQQEDSAVYLCASRGQVQETQYFGPGTRLLVL.

The V gene is TRBV4-2, the J gene TRBJ2-3; weak D call: TRBD2 (5 bases). Germline V gene data show CDR1 as LGHNA and CDR2 as YNFKEQ. This CDR3 contains 15 residues. V lost 0 bases and J lost 0, with 7 bases in between. The CDR3: CASSQDRTSTDTQYF. CDR3 nucleotides: TGTGCCAGCAGCCAAGACAGGACTAGCACAGATACGCAGTATTTT.

V gene TRBV7-2 combines with J gene TRBJ2-1; TRBD2 aligns across 11 bases. Germline CDR1 reads SGHTA; CDR2 reads FQGNSA. This CDR3 has 16 residues. The V gene end was trimmed by 5 bases and the J gene end by 7 bases; junction bases not matched to a gene: 10. CDR3 sequence reads: CASSPTTSGVRNEQFF. The CDR3 coding sequence is TGTGCCAGCAGCCCGACGACTAGCGGGGTAAGAAATGAGCAGTTCTTC.

The chain is built from TRBV27 and TRBJ2-2; maybe TRBD2 (6 bases). The V end lost 7 bases, the J end lost 7 bases, and 16 bases lay between the germline ends. Germline V lookup: CDR1 MNHEY, CDR2 SMNVEV (reference sequence). CDR3 length: 14 residues. For the CDR3, the DNA is TGTGCCAGCACTACGGGCTACGGGGGCGGGGAGCTGTTTTTT. Translation gives CASTTGYGGGELFF.

The chain employs TRBV18 and TRBJ2-7; TRBD1 matches 11 bases. The CDR3 covers 14 residues. Germline lookup yields CDR1 KGHSH and CDR2 LQKENI. Trimming cost V 3 bases and J 3 bases; bases outside gene matches: 1. The CDR3: CASSPGTGGYEQYF. Here the CDR3 DNA reads TGTGCCAGCTCACCCGGGACAGGGGGCTACGAGCAGTACTTC.

The chain carries TRBV30 and TRBJ1-1; D is possibly TRBD1 (6 bases). The CDR3 is made up of 14 amino acids. Germline lookup yields CDR1 GTSNPN and CDR2 SVGIG (reference sequence). Trimming cost V 1 base and J 8 bases, with 17 bases left between them. The CDR3 DNA is TGTGCCTGGAGTGCTGGGGGCATTGGGTACGAAGCTTTCTTT. Translated: CAWSAGGIGYEAFF.

V and J are TRBV5-5 and TRBJ1-3; TRBD1 matches at 9 bases. The CDR3 loop spans 13 amino acids. Germline CDR1 is SGHKS and CDR2 is YYEKEE (reference sequence). The V gene end was trimmed by 4 bases and the J gene end by 4 bases; junction bases not matched to a gene: 0. The chain's CDR3 is CASSGTGGNTIYF. In DNA form, the CDR3 reads TGTGCCAGCAGCGGGACAGGGGGAAACACCATATATTTT.

V gene TRBV3-1 (or the pseudogene TRBV3-2) combines with J gene TRBJ1-1; D call uncertain. Germline loops: CDR1 LGHDT, CDR2 YNNKEL (reference sequence). The CDR3 totals 13 residues. Trimming stripped 0 bases from V and 11 bases from J, with 13 bases between. CDR3 DNA sequence: TGTGCCAGCAGCCAAGATGTCCGGGTGAACGCTTTCTTT. Protein sequence: CASSQDVRVNAFF.

The rearrangement joins TRBV21-1 to TRBJ2-7; the table calls TRBD1, which could not be checked here. TRBV21-1 is listed as a pseudogene. The CDR3 runs 14 residues. The CDR3 sequence is CASSKEEGGYEQYF. The DNA for the CDR3 is TGTGCCAGCAGCAAAGAGGAAGGGGGCTACGAGCAGTACTTC.

The V call is TRBV19, the J call TRBJ1-3; TRBD1 might be the D (6 bases). Germline V gene lookup returns CDR1 LNHDA and CDR2 SQIVND (reference sequence). Trimming shortened V by 5 bases and J by 0 bases, and 11 bases separated the two germline ends. This CDR3 is built from 15 residues. CDR3: CASSLGQSSGNTIYF. CDR3 DNA: TGTGCCAGTAGTCTTGGACAGAGCTCTGGAAACACCATATATTTT. The full variable domain, in which reference TRBV19 and TRBJ1-3 provide the parts outside the CDR3, is DGGITQSPKYLFRKEGQNVTLSCEQNLNHDAMYWYRQDPGQGLRLIYYSQIVNDFQKGDIAEGYSVSREKKESFPLTVTSAQKNPTAFYLCASSLGQSSGNTIYFGEGSWLTVV.

The chain recombines TRBV3-1 (or the pseudogene TRBV3-2) with TRBJ2-1, with 8 bases matching TRBD2. The CDR3 extends over 14 amino acids. V trimming: 4 bases; J trimming: 7 bases; junction bases outside the gene matches: 6. The germline CDR1 and CDR2 sequences are LGHDT and YNNKEL (reference sequence). CDR3 nucleotide sequence: TGTGCCAGCAGCCTAACGGGGGGGAGGAATGAGCAGTTCTTC. It yields the protein CASSLTGGRNEQFF.

CDR3 protein: CASSPSGGKGNSPLHF. The CDR3 DNA sequence: TGTGCCAGCAGTCCATCAGGGGGTAAGGGCAATTCACCCCTCCACTTT. The genes are TRBV27 and TRBJ1-6, with 7 bases that match TRBD1. J was trimmed by 7 bases and V by 5 bases; bases with no gene match: 11. The CDR3 covers 16 residues. The germline CDR1 and CDR2 sequences are MNHEY and SMNVEV (reference sequence).

The chain couples TRBV5-4 to TRBJ2-2, with a weak D call TRBD1 (6 bases). The V and J ends lost 4 bases and 7 bases respectively, with 23 bases between them. Germline V gives CDR1 SGHNT, CDR2 YYREEE (reference sequence). The CDR3 covers 17 residues. The CDR3 DNA reads TGTGCCAGCAGCCCCTGGGATGGAATGAACAGGGTCGGGGAGCTGTTTTTT. It is translated as CASSPWDGMNRVGELFF.

The genes are TRBV6-4 and TRBJ1-6; D is perhaps TRBD1 (6 bases). The CDR3 totals 13 residues. Looked up from germline, CDR1 is MRHNA and CDR2 is SNTAGT. The germline V and J ends were trimmed by 6 bases and 10 bases, with 13 bases remaining between them. CDR3 bases: TGTGCCAGCAGATCAGGGGAAAACTCACCCCTCCACTTT. It encodes CASRSGENSPLHF.